Below, 2 T cell receptor beta chains from the same sample are listed, as sequenced in a study of low-dose radiotherapy and immunotherapy resistance in tumors. Covering alpha and beta chains, TRAV- and TRBV-specific primers were used for the first-strand cDNA. For amplifying TCRs, the PCR ran for around 20 cycles with Phusion, which was used together with a constant-region primer and the adapter on the V primers. TCRdb re-derived calls from the reads in MiXCR, one entry per CDR3 protein. The sample lists roughly 56,000 distinct CDR3 sequences, around a quarter occurring once. The sample's time point: after trial treatment. Sample treatment: LDRT plus nivolumab, ipilimumab, low-dose cyclophosphamide and aspirin (RACIN trial). Sequences were derived from PBMCs, sampled after low-dose radiotherapy plus immunotherapy. These TCRs come from a male donor with prostate cancer.

This clonotype has ten or more counts. The J gene is TRBJ2-1, the V gene TRBV20-1; TRBD2 is a possible D gene (6 bases). V shed 6 bases and J shed 4 bases, with 16 bases lying between them. Germline V gene lookup returns CDR1 DFQATT and CDR2 SNEGSKA (reference sequence). This CDR3 has 14 amino acids. The CDR3 coding sequence is TGCAGTGCCAGGAGGGCTCAGGCGTACAATGAGCAGTTCTTC. It yields the protein CSARRAQAYNEQFF.

This clonotype was observed at least ten times. The chain recombines TRBV5-1 with TRBJ1-2; TRBD1 might be the D (5 bases). Trimming took off 0 bases at V and 7 bases at J, with 16 bases between the two ends. From germline, CDR1 is SGHRS and CDR2 YFSETQ. The CDR3 is 15 amino acids. CDR3 in DNA: TGCGCCAGCAGCTTGGGAGGACAAGCCTCGGGTGGCTACACCTTC. Translation: CASSLGGQASGGYTF.